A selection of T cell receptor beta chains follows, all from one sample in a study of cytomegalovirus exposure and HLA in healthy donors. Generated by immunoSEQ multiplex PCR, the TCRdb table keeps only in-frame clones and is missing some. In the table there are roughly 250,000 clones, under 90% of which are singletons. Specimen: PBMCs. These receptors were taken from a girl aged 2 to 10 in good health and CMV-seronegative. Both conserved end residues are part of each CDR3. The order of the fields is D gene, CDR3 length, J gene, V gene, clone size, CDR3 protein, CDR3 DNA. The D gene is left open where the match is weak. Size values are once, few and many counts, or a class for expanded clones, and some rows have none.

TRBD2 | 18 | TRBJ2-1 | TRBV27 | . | CASTELAGGYSSYNEQFF | TGTGCCAGCACCGAACTAGCGGGAGGGTATAGCTCCTACAATGAGCAGTTCTTC
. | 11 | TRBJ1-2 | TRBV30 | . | CAWRLGLGYTF | TGTGCCTGGAGGTTGGGACTTGGCTACACCTTC
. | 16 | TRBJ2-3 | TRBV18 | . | CASSPRRIAGTDTQYF | TGTGCCAGCTCACCACGAAGAATAGCGGGCACAGATACGCAGTATTTT
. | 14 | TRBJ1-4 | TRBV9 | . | CASSPGLEPSGLFF | TGTGCCAGCAGCCCGGGACTAGAACCAAGTGGACTGTTTTTT
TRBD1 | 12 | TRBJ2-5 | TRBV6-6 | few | CASTNKPGQPDF | TGTGCCAGCACCAATAAACCGGGACAGCCAGACTTC
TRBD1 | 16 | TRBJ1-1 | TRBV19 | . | CASSSHRGYRATEAFF | TGTGCCAGTAGTTCACACAGGGGGTATCGGGCGACCGAAGCTTTCTTT
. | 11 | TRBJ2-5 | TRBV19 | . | CASSSGETQYF | TGTGCCAGTAGCTCCGGGGAGACCCAGTACTTC
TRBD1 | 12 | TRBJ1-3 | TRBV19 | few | CATWTGGNTIYF | TGTGCCACCTGGACAGGGGGTAACACCATATATTTT
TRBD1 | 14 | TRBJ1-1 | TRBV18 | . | CASSPARGLAEAFF | TGTGCCAGCTCACCCGCCAGGGGGTTGGCTGAAGCTTTCTTT
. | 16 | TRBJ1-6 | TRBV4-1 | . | CASSQAGHPNYSPLHF | TGCGCCAGCAGCCAGGCCGGACACCCTAACTATTCACCCCTCCACTTT
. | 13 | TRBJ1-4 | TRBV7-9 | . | CASSSELTEKLFF | TGTGCCAGCAGCTCCGAGCTGACAGAAAAACTGTTTTTT
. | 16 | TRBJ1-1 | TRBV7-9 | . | CASSPPGRQLNTEAFF | TGTGCCAGCAGCCCTCCGGGGAGACAATTAAACACTGAAGCTTTCTTT
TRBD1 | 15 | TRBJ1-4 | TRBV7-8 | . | CASSAYRGPNEKLFF | TGTGCCAGCAGCGCCTACAGGGGCCCTAATGAAAAACTGTTTTTT
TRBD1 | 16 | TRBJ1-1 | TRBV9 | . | CASSVSHRGTGSEAFF | TGTGCCAGCAGCGTATCTCACCGCGGGACAGGCTCTGAAGCTTTCTTT
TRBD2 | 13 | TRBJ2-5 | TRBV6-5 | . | CASNLAGKETQYF | TGTGCCAGCAACCTAGCGGGGAAAGAGACCCAGTACTTC
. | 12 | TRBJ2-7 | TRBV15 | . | CADQRPTYEQYF | TGTGCCGACCAGCGGCCGACCTACGAGCAGTACTTC
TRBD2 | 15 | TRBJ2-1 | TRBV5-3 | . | CARSTPGGQPNEQFF | TGTGCCAGAAGCACCCCGGGGGGGCAGCCCAATGAGCAGTTCTTC
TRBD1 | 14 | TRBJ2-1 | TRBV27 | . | CASSSASTGDEQFF | TGTGCCAGCAGTTCAGCTTCGACAGGGGATGAGCAGTTCTTC
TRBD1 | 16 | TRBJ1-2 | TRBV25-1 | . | CASSASPLTGDYGYTF | TGTGCCAGCAGTGCCTCCCCACTGACAGGGGACTATGGCTACACCTTC
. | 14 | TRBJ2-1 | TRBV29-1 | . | CSVCIADNNNEQFF | TGCAGCGTTTGTATAGCGGATAACAACAATGAGCAGTTCTTC
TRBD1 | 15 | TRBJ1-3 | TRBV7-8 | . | CASSLTGFHGNTIYF | TGTGCCAGCAGCCTGACAGGGTTTCATGGAAACACCATATATTTT
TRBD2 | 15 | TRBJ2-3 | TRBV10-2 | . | CASSGGSTGGDTQYF | TGCGCCAGCAGTGGGGGGTCGACGGGGGGAGATACGCAGTATTTT
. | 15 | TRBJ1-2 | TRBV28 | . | CASSPNPAGHYGYTF | TGTGCCAGCAGTCCCAATCCTGCGGGGCACTATGGCTACACCTTC
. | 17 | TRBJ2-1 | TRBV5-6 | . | CASDKIGQRSSYNEQFF | TGTGCCAGCGACAAGATTGGACAGCGGAGCTCCTACAATGAGCAGTTCTTC
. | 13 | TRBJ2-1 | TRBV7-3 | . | CASSLVLYNEQFF | TGTGCCAGCAGCTTAGTACTTTACAATGAGCAGTTCTTC
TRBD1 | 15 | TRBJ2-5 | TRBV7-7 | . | CASSLDRGLGETQYF | TGTGCCAGCAGCTTAGACAGGGGGCTAGGAGAGACCCAGTACTTC
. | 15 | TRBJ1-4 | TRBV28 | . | CASRKSGAYNEKLFF | TGTGCCAGCAGAAAGAGCGGGGCCTATAATGAAAAACTGTTTTTT
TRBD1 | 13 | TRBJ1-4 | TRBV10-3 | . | CATTGGTNEKLFF | TGTGCCACCACAGGGGGCACTAATGAAAAACTGTTTTTT
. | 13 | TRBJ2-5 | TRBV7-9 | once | CASSFDRRETQYF | TGTGCCAGCAGTTTCGATCGGCGGGAGACCCAGTACTTC
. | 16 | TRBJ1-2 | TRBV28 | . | CASSLGGGSSVGGYTF | TGTGCCAGCAGTTTAGGAGGCGGCAGCTCCGTTGGAGGCTACACCTTC
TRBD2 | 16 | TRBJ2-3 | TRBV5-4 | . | CASSGRPSGGADTQYF | TGTGCCAGCAGCGGACGCCCTAGCGGGGGGGCAGATACGCAGTATTTT
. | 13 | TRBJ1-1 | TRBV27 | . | CASSFLPRTEAFF | TGTGCCAGCAGTTTCCTCCCGAGAACTGAAGCTTTCTTT
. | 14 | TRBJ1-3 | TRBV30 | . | CAWSSGTTGNTIYF | TGTGCCTGGAGTTCGGGAACTACTGGAAACACCATATATTTT
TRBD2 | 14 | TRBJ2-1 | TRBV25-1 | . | CASELAGEGNEQFF | TGTGCCAGCGAATTAGCGGGAGAAGGCAATGAGCAGTTCTTC
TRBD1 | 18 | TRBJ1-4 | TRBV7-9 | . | CASSPGTAVVQVNEKLFF | TGTGCCAGCAGCCCTGGGACAGCCGTGGTTCAAGTAAATGAAAAACTGTTTTTT
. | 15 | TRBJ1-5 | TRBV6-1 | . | CASSDPRGSNQPQHF | TGTGCCAGCAGTGACCCCCGGGGGAGCAATCAGCCCCAGCATTTT
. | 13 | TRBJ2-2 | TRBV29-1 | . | CSVTVGNTGELFF | TGCAGCGTTACCGTCGGTAACACCGGGGAGCTGTTTTTT
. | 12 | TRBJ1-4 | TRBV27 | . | CASSLRGEKLFF | TGTGCCAGCAGTTTAAGGGGTGAAAAACTGTTTTTT
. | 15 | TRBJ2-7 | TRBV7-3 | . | CASSLYAGDPYEQYF | TGTGCCAGCAGCTTATACGCAGGTGATCCCTACGAGCAGTACTTC
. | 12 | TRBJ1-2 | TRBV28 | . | CASSLRVYGYTF | TGTGCCAGCAGCCTCCGGGTCTATGGCTACACCTTC
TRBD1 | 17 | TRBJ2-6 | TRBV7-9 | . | CSTTSGTAYSGANVLTF | TGTTCCACCACCTCCGGGACAGCCTACTCTGGGGCCAACGTCCTGACTTTC
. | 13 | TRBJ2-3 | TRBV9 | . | CASSTSSTDTQYF | TGTGCCAGCAGCACATCTAGCACAGATACGCAGTATTTT
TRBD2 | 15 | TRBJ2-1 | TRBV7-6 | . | CASSLLAGVLHEQFF | TGTGCCAGCAGCTTACTAGCGGGGGTTCTTCATGAGCAGTTCTTC
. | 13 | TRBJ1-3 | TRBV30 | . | CAWSGVAADTIYF | TGTGCCTGGAGTGGCGTGGCGGCGGACACCATATATTTT
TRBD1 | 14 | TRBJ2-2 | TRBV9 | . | CASETGVDTGELFF | TGTGCCAGCGAGACAGGGGTAGACACCGGGGAGCTGTTTTTT
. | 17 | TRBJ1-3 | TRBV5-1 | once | CASSLEVAGTSGNTIYF | TGCGCCAGCAGCTTGGAGGTCGCAGGGACATCAGGAAACACCATATATTTT
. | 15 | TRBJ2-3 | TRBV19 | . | CASTLGVRGSDTQYF | TGTGCCAGTACCCTGGGAGTCCGCGGATCAGATACGCAGTATTTT
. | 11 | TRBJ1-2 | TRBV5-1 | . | CASSQKGSNTF | TGCGCCAGCAGCCAGAAGGGGTCGAACACCTTC
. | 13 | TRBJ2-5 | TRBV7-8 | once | CASSLGLQETQYF | TGTGCCAGCAGCTTAGGACTCCAAGAGACCCAGTACTTC
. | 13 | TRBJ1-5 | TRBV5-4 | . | CASSLDSNQPQHF | TGTGCCAGCAGCTTGGATAGTAATCAGCCCCAGCATTTT
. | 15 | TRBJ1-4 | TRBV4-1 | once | CASSQDKGGVEKLFF | TGCGCCAGCAGCCAAGATAAGGGGGGGGTTGAAAAACTGTTTTTT